One and the same sample provided the 16 T cell receptor beta chains below, sequenced in a study of glioma-infiltrating T cells after dendritic cell vaccination. TCRdb keeps only in-frame clones here, not all; method: immunoSEQ multiplex PCR. The repertoire holds 95,000 to 110,000 clones, with more than 80% as singletons. The sample consisted of blood, taken before dendritic cell vaccination. The receptors shown here come from a human donor with glioblastoma.

The V call is TRBV30, the J call TRBJ2-3, with D tentatively TRBD2 (6 bases). Germline V gene data show CDR1 as GTSNPN and CDR2 as SVGIG (reference sequence). The V and J ends lost 5 bases and 2 bases respectively, with 14 bases between them. The CDR3 has 14 amino acids. The CDR3 region is CAWGRRGDTDTQYF. The CDR3, as DNA: TGTGCCTGGGGGAGGCGGGGAGACACAGATACGCAGTATTTT.

There are a few counts of this clone. V and J are TRBV19 and TRBJ1-2; 7 nucleotides match TRBD1. Germline assignment: CDR1 LNHDA and CDR2 SQIVND (reference sequence). J was trimmed by 2 bases and V by 7 bases; bases with no gene match: 4. CDR3 size: 13 residues. The DNA for the CDR3 is TGTGCCAGTACCCCACAGGGGAACTATGGCTACACCTTC. It yields the protein CASTPQGNYGYTF. The whole variable domain, remainder taken from reference TRBV19 and TRBJ1-2, is DGGITQSPKYLFRKEGQNVTLSCEQNLNHDAMYWYRQDPGQGLRLIYYSQIVNDFQKGDIAEGYSVSREKKESFPLTVTSAQKNPTAFYLCASTPQGNYGYTFGSGTRLTVV.

The chain carries TRBV30 and TRBJ2-3; the match to TRBD1 covers 7 bases. The CDR3 sequence is 15 residues long. After removal of 2 bases from V and 0 bases from J, the junction contained 5 bases not matched to a gene. Germline lookup yields CDR1 GTSNPN and CDR2 SVGIG (reference sequence). CDR3 sequence: CAWSTDRVSTDTQYF. The CDR3 coding sequence is TGTGCCTGGAGTACAGACAGGGTTAGCACAGATACGCAGTATTTT.

This rearrangement joins TRBV30 to TRBJ2-1; 9 positions agree with TRBD2. After removal of 1 base from V and 8 bases from J, the junction contained 6 bases not matched to a gene. CDR3 size: 14 residues. Germline values: CDR1 GTSNPN, CDR2 SVGIG (reference sequence). The CDR3 reads CAWSGGGGAYEQFF. CDR3 bases: TGTGCCTGGAGTGGGGGCGGGGGGGCCTATGAGCAGTTCTTC.

The V call is TRBV9, the J call TRBJ2-7, with 9 bases fitting TRBD2. From germline, CDR1 is SGDLS and CDR2 YYNGEE. The CDR3 extends over 14 amino acids. V gave up 4 bases and J gave up 4 bases; unmatched junction bases: 6. CDR3 region: CASSRVAGAYEQYF. The CDR3 DNA follows: TGTGCCAGCAGCCGTGTAGCGGGGGCTTACGAGCAGTACTTC.

The rearrangement uses TRBV11-3 and TRBJ2-3, with 8 bases identical to TRBD2. This CDR3 region has 17 residues. J lost 2 bases, V lost 4 bases, and 11 bases had no gene match. Germline-derived CDR1 and CDR2 are SGHNT and YENEEA. CDR3 nucleotides: TGTGCCAGCAGCTCCCTAAAAGCGGGGGCCCTCACAGATACGCAGTATTTT. Translation: CASSSLKAGALTDTQYF.

This chain uses TRBV13 with TRBJ2-2, with 8 bases lining up with TRBD1. Germline V gives CDR1 PRHDT, CDR2 FYEKMQ (reference sequence). V was clipped by 4 bases and J by 4 bases; unmatched bases: 8. The CDR3 has 16 residues. CDR3 sequence reads: CASSSGTGRSTGELFF. The CDR3 DNA reads as TGTGCCAGCAGCTCGGGGACAGGAAGAAGCACCGGGGAGCTGTTTTTT.

This sequence joins TRBV27 and TRBJ1-2; the D is unclear. The CDR3 is 11 residues long. Trimming cost V 5 bases and J 8 bases, with 9 bases left between them. CDR1 MNHEY and CDR2 SMNVEV come from the germline V gene (reference sequence). The CDR3 sequence is CASSTGGGYTF. The CDR3, as DNA: TGTGCCAGCAGTACGGGAGGGGGCTACACCTTC.

This rearrangement joins TRBV30 to TRBJ1-6, with TRBD1 matching over 7 bases. There are 12 residues in the CDR3. Germline V gene sequence: CDR1 GTSNPN, CDR2 SVGIG (reference sequence). V shed 5 bases and J 9 bases; nucleotides not matched to a gene: 4. The DNA for the CDR3 is TGTGCCTGGTCCAGGGGGACTTCACCCCTCCACTTT. This sequence encodes CAWSRGTSPLHF.

The chain recombines TRBV5-5 with TRBJ2-3, with a weak D call TRBD1 (6 bases). CDR1 and CDR2 from the germline V gene are SGHKS and YYEKEE (reference sequence). The V end was cut by 7 bases, the J end by 6 bases, with 18 bases between. The CDR3 has 14 residues. CDR3 sequence: CASRGQGNLDTQYF. The CDR3 region has the DNA TGTGCCAGCCGCGGCCAGGGGAATTTGGATACGCAGTATTTT. Full variable domain (outside the CDR3, taken from reference TRBV5-5 and TRBJ2-3): DAGVTQSPTHLIKTRGQQVTLRCSPISGHKSVSWYQQVLGQGPQFIFQYYEKEERGRGNFPDRFSARQFPNYSSELNVNALLLGDSALYLCASRGQGNLDTQYFGPGTRLTVL.

The V gene is TRBV19, the J gene TRBJ2-3, with a possible D match to TRBD2 (6 bases). Germline V CDR1 and CDR2: LNHDA, SQIVND (reference sequence). V dropped 4 bases and J dropped 2 bases, with 16 bases sitting between them. The CDR3 spans 16 residues. The CDR3 here is CASSRRAATITDTQYF. CDR3 in DNA: TGTGCCAGTAGTAGGAGGGCGGCAACTATCACAGATACGCAGTATTTT. Looking up the rest from reference TRBV19 and TRBJ2-3 gives the full variable domain: DGGITQSPKYLFRKEGQNVTLSCEQNLNHDAMYWYRQDPGQGLRLIYYSQIVNDFQKGDIAEGYSVSREKKESFPLTVTSAQKNPTAFYLCASSRRAATITDTQYFGPGTRLTVL.

The V and J genes are TRBV4-1 and TRBJ1-2; the match to TRBD1 covers 11 bases. Germline V lookup: CDR1 MGHRA, CDR2 YSYEKL. The CDR3 contains 18 residues. V was clipped by 0 bases and J by 4 bases; unmatched bases: 10. As DNA, the CDR3 is TGCGCCAGCAGCCAAGAACCTTACCGGGACAGGGGGGTCTATGGCTACACCTTC. Protein product: CASSQEPYRDRGVYGYTF.

The gene calls are TRBV5-1 and TRBJ2-5, with D maybe TRBD1 (6 bases). The CDR3 has 14 amino acids. The germline V gene encodes CDR1 SGHRS and CDR2 YFSETQ. V shed 0 bases and J shed 2 bases, with 8 bases lying between them. CDR3 in amino acids: CASSLDRAQETQYF. DNA of the CDR3: TGCGCCAGCAGCTTGGACAGGGCACAAGAGACCCAGTACTTC.

The chain couples TRBV28 to TRBJ1-2; the D is unclear. The CDR3 length is 11 residues. V shed 9 bases and J shed 2 bases, with 7 bases lying between them. Germline V lookup: CDR1 MDHEN, CDR2 SYDVKM. CDR3 coding DNA: TGTGCCAGTGCAGAAAACTATGGCTACACCTTC. As protein: CASAENYGYTF.

The chain joins TRBV6-5 to TRBJ1-2; no reliable D call. V was cut by 3 bases and J by 3 bases, with 14 bases left in between. The CDR3 runs to 15 residues. CDR1 and CDR2 (germline): MNHEY, SVGAGI. Here the CDR3 reads CASSYGQDVYYGYTF. The CDR3 bases are TGTGCCAGCAGTTATGGGCAGGATGTATACTATGGCTACACCTTC.

The chain couples TRBV7-9 to TRBJ1-2; D gene ambiguous. This CDR3 is built from 14 residues. The germline V and J ends were trimmed by 1 base and 1 base, with 7 bases remaining between them. Germline V gene data show CDR1 as SEHNR and CDR2 as FQNEAQ (reference sequence). The chain's CDR3 is CASSLVPVNYGYTF. CDR3 sequence (DNA): TGTGCCAGCAGCTTAGTCCCGGTTAACTATGGCTACACCTTC.